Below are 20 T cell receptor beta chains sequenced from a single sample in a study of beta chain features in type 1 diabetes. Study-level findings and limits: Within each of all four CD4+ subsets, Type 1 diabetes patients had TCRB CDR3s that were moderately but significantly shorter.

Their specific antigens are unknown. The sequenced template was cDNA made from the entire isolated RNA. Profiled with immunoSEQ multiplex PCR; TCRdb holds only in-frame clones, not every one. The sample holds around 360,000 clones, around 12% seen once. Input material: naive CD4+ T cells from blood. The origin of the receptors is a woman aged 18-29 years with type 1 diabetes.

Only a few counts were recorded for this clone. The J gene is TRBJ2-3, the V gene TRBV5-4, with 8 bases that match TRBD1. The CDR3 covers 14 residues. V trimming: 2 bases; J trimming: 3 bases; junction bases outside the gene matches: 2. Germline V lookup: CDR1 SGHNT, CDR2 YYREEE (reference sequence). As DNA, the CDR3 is TGTGCCAGCAGCTTACAGGGGGAGACAGATACGCAGTATTTT. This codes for CASSLQGETDTQYF.

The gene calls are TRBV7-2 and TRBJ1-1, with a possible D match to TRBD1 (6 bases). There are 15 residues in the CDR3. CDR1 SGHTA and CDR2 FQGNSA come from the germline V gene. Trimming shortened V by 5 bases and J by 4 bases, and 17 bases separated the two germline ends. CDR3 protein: CASSPVFTGSTEAFF. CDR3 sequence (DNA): TGTGCCAGCAGCCCTGTCTTTACAGGGTCCACTGAAGCTTTCTTT.

CDR3 in DNA: TGTGCCAGCGCGGGAGGGGGTACCAATGAGCAGTTCTTC. Residues: CASAGGGTNEQFF. This rearrangement joins TRBV28 to TRBJ2-1; 9 bases are a match to TRBD2. CDR1 is MDHEN and CDR2 is SYDVKM in the germline V gene. With 8 bases clipped from V and 6 bases from J, the junction kept 5 bases outside the gene matches. The CDR3 sequence is 13 residues long.

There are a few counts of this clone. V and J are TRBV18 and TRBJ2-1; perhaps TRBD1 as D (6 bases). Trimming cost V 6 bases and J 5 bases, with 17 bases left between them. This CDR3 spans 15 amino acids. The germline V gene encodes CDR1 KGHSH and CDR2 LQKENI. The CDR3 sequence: CASSPDRQRNNEQFF. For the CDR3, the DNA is TGTGCCAGCTCCCCCGACAGGCAGAGGAACAATGAGCAGTTCTTC.

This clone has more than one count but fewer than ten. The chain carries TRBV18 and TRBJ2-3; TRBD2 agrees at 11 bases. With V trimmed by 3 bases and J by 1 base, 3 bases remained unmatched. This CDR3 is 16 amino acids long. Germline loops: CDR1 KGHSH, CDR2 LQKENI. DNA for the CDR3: TGTGCCAGCTCACCCACTAGCGGGGGCGGCACAGATACGCAGTATTTT. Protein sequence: CASSPTSGGGTDTQYF.

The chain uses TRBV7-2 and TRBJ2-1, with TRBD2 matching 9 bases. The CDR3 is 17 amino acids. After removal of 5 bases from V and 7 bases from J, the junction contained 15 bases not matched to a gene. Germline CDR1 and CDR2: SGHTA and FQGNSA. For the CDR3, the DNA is TGTGCCAGCAGCCATCCCCTAGGACTAGCGAAAAGGAATGAGCAGTTCTTC. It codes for CASSHPLGLAKRNEQFF.

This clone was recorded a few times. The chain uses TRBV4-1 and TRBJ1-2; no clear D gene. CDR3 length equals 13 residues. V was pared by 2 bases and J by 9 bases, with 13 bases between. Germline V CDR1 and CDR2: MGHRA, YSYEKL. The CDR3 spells CASSQLGVGSYTF. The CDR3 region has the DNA TGCGCCAGCAGCCAACTTGGTGTCGGGAGCTACACCTTC.

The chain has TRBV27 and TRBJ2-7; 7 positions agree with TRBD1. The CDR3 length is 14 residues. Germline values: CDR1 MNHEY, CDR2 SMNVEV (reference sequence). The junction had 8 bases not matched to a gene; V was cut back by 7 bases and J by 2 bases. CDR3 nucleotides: TGTGCCAGCACCCCGGACAGGCGAGCCTACGAGCAGTACTTC. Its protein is CASTPDRRAYEQYF.

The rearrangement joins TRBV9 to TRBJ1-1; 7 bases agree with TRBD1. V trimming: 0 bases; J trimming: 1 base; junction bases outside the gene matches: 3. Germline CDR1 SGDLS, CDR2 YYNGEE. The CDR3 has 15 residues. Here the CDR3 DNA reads TGTGCCAGCAGCGTAGAACCAGGGGGGAACACTGAAGCTTTCTTT. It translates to CASSVEPGGNTEAFF.

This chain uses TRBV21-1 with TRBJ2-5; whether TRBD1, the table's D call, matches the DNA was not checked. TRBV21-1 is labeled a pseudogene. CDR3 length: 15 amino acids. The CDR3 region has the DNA TGTGCCAGCAGCAAAGTCAGGGCCAGGGAAGAGACCCAGTACTTC. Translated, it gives CASSKVRAREETQYF.

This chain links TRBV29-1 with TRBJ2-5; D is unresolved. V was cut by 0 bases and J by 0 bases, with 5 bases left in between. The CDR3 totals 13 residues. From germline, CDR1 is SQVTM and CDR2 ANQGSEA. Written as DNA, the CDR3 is TGCAGCGTTGAAGACGTCTACCAAGAGACCCAGTACTTC. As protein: CSVEDVYQETQYF.

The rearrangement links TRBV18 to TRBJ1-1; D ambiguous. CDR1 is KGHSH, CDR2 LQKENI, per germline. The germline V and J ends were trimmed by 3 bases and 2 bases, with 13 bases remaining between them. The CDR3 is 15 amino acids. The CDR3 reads CASSPPTSKNTEAFF. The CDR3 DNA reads TGTGCCAGCTCACCGCCGACATCGAAAAACACTGAAGCTTTCTTT.

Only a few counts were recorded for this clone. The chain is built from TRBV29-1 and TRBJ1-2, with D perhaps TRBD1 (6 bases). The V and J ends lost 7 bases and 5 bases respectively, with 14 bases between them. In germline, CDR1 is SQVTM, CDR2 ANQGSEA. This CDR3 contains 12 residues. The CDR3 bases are TGCAGCGCCAGGGGCCGCGGATATGGCTACACCTTC. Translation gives CSARGRGYGYTF.

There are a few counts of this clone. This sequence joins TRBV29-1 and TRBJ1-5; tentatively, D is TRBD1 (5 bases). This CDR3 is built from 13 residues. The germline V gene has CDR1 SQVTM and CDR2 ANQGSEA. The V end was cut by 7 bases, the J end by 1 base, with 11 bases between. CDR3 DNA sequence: TGCAGCGCCCAGTGGGGCAGCAATCAGCCCCAGCATTTT. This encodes CSAQWGSNQPQHF.

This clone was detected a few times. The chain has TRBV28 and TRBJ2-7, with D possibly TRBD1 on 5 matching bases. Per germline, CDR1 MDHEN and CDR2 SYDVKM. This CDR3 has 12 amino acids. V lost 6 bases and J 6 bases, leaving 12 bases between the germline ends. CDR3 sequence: CASSKAQGEQYF. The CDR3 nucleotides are TGTGCCAGCAGCAAGGCCCAGGGCGAGCAGTACTTC.

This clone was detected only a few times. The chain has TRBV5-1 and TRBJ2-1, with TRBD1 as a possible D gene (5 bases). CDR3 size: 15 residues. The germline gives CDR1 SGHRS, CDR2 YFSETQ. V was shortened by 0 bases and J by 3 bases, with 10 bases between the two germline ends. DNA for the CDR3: TGCGCCAGCAGCTTGGGACAGAATGACTACAATGAGCAGTTCTTC. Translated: CASSLGQNDYNEQFF.

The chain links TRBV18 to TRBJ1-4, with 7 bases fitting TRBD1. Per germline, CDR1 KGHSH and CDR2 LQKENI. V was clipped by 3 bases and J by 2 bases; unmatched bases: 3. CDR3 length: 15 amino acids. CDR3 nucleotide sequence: TGTGCCAGCTCACCCCTGGGACAGACTAATGAAAAACTGTTTTTT. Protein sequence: CASSPLGQTNEKLFF.

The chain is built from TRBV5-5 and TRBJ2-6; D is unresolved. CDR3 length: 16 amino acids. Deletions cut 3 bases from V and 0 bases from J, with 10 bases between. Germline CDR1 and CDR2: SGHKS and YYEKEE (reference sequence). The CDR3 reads CASSSIPSSGANVLTF. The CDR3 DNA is TGTGCCAGCAGCTCGATACCGAGCTCTGGGGCCAACGTCCTGACTTTC.

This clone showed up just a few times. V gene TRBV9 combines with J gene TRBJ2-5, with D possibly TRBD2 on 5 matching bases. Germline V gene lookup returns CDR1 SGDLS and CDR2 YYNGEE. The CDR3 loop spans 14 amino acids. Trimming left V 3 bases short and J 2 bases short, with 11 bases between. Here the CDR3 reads CASSATGIQETQYF. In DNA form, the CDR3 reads TGTGCCAGCAGCGCTACCGGGATACAAGAGACCCAGTACTTC.

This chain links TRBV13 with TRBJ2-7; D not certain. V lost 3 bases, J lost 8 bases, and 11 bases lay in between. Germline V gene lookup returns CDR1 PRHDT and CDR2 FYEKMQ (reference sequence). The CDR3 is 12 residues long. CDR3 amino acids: CASSFYTTKQYF. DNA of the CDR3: TGTGCCAGCAGCTTCTATACGACAAAGCAGTACTTC. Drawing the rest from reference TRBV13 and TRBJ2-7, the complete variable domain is AAGVIQSPRHLIKEKRETATLKCYPIPRHDTVYWYQQGPGQDPQFLISFYEKMQSDKGSIPDRFSAQQFSDYHSELNMSSLELGDSALYFCASSFYTTKQYFGPGTRLTVT.